These T cell receptor beta chains were read from a single sample in a study of OX40 agonist ivuxolimab in advanced cancers. The data were produced by immunoSEQ multiplex PCR, yet TCRdb's version contains in-frame clones alone and is incomplete. The data hold around 83,000 clones, with about 90% observed a single time. The sample was CD4+ or CD8+ T cells sorted from blood, taken in a trial of the OX40 agonist ivuxolimab. These receptors all come from an adult with an advanced solid tumor such as melanoma, head and neck, liver or kidney cancer. CDR3s include the opening cysteine and the closing phenylalanine or tryptophan. The D gene is left open where the match is weak. Only part of the rows carry a size: once, few, many, or a class if the clone is expanded.

D gene	V gene	J gene	clone size	CDR3 DNA	CDR3 protein
.	TRBV13	TRBJ2-3	.	TGTGCCAGCCGCCAACGACGAGACTCAGATACGCAGTATTTT	CASRQRRDSDTQYF
.	TRBV12-1	TRBJ2-1	.	TGTGCCAGCAGCTTTGTCCCCCTAGCGGGAGATGAGCAGTTCTTC	CASSFVPLAGDEQFF
.	TRBV20-1	TRBJ2-7	.	TGCAGTGCAAGAAAAATCTACGAGCAGTACTTC	CSARKIYEQYF
.	TRBV29-1	TRBJ2-3	.	TGCAGCGTTCACGGGAAATATACAGATACGCAGTATTTT	CSVHGKYTDTQYF
TRBD2	TRBV18	TRBJ2-3	.	TGTGCCAGCTCTCGCCCTAGCGGAGGTAACACAGATACGCAGTATTTT	CASSRPSGGNTDTQYF
TRBD2	TRBV10-1	TRBJ2-7	.	TGCGCCGGGCGGGGGTCCCCCTACGAGCAGTACTTC	CAGRGSPYEQYF
.	TRBV6-1	TRBJ1-4	.	TGTGCCAGCAGTGAACAGGGAACTAATGAAAAACTGTTTTTT	CASSEQGTNEKLFF
.	TRBV5-8	TRBJ1-5	.	TGTGCCAGCAGCCTGGACGGGAACAATCAGCCCCAGCATTTT	CASSLDGNNQPQHF
.	TRBV5-1	TRBJ2-5	.	TGCGCCAGCAGCGGTCCTGACTCTTCACCCTGGGAGACCCAGTACTTC	CASSGPDSSPWETQYF
TRBD2	TRBV11-2	TRBJ2-5	.	TGTGCCAGCAGCTTAGCACCTAGCGGGATCCAAGAGACCCAGTACTTC	CASSLAPSGIQETQYF
TRBD1	TRBV10-3	TRBJ2-3	.	TGTGCCATCAGTGAACAGGGGGTAGGAGCAGATACGCAGTATTTT	CAISEQGVGADTQYF
.	TRBV28	TRBJ2-3	.	TGTGCCAGCAGTTTATCGGGGAGGCCAACCTTGGTTACGCAGTATTTT	CASSLSGRPTLVTQYF
.	TRBV21-1	TRBJ2-2	.	TGTGCCAGCAGCAAACCGGGACAAATACCCGGGGAGCTGTTTTTT	CASSKPGQIPGELFF
.	TRBV7-2	TRBJ1-4	.	TGTGCCAGCAGCCCAAGCCGGACGGCTCTAAATGAAAAACTGTTTTTT	CASSPSRTALNEKLFF
TRBD2	TRBV4-3	TRBJ2-7	.	TGCGCCAGCAGCCAAGAGGTAAGCGGGAGCGACGAGCAGTACTTC	CASSQEVSGSDEQYF
.	TRBV28	TRBJ2-5	.	TGTGCCAGCAGTTTAATTAGACAGGAGGAGACCCAGTACTTC	CASSLIRQEETQYF
.	TRBV27	TRBJ1-1	.	TGTGCCAGCTTTGTGGACAGAGCGAACACTGAAGCTTTCTTT	CASFVDRANTEAFF
.	TRBV6-5	TRBJ2-3	.	TGTGCCAGCAGTTACGGGGGGTCTAGCACAGATACGCAGTATTTT	CASSYGGSSTDTQYF
TRBD1	TRBV5-1	TRBJ2-7	.	TGCGCCAGCAGCAATGGACAGGCCTACGAGCAGTACTTC	CASSNGQAYEQYF
.	TRBV7-2	TRBJ1-2	.	TGTGCCAGCAGCTTGGGGGCGTTAAACGCTAACTATGGCTACACCTTC	CASSLGALNANYGYTF
TRBD2	TRBV7-2	TRBJ2-2	.	TGTGCCAGCAGCTTAATTTTGACTAGCGGTAACACCGGGGAGCTGTTTTTT	CASSLILTSGNTGELFF
TRBD2	TRBV5-1	TRBJ2-7	.	TGCGCCAGCAGCTTGGGCGGAGCGGGAGGAGGATACGAGCAGTACTTC	CASSLGGAGGGYEQYF
.	TRBV5-1	TRBJ2-1	.	TGCGCCAGCAGCTTTTCAGGGTTATTAAGCAATGAGCAGTTCTTC	CASSFSGLLSNEQFF
.	TRBV5-5	TRBJ1-3	.	TGTGCCAGCAGCATCCAGGGGAATTCGGGAAACACCATATATTTT	CASSIQGNSGNTIYF
.	TRBV5-4	TRBJ2-7	once	TGTGCCAGCAGCTTGGCGGGCCCCAGCGAGCAGTACTTC	CASSLAGPSEQYF
.	TRBV20-1	TRBJ2-1	.	TGCAGTGCTCTTGGCAATGAGCAGTTCTTC	CSALGNEQFF
.	TRBV10-3	TRBJ2-5	.	TGTGCCATCAGTGAGGGCTTGGAGGGGGCTGAGACCCAGTACTTC	CAISEGLEGAETQYF
TRBD1	TRBV27	TRBJ2-3	.	TGTGCCAGCAGTCCTTGGGGGGGGACAGGGACCACAGATACGCAGTATTTT	CASSPWGGTGTTDTQYF
.	TRBV5-1	TRBJ1-2	.	TGCGCCAGCAGCGCACAACAGAACTCGGGCTACACCTTC	CASSAQQNSGYTF
.	TRBV27	TRBJ2-2	.	TGTGCCAGCAGTCCGGGCGTAGGGGCCCGTAGGACCGGGGAGCTGTTTTTT	CASSPGVGARRTGELFF
.	TRBV6-5	TRBJ1-5	.	TGTGCCAGCAGTTGGACAGTGAGTCAGCCCCAGCATTTT	CASSWTVSQPQHF
.	TRBV7-3	TRBJ1-1	.	TGTGCCAGCAGCCCTGGTCCTGGGAACACTGAAGCTTTCTTT	CASSPGPGNTEAFF
.	TRBV11-2	TRBJ2-5	.	TGTGCCAGCAGTTTGGGACATGGAGAGACCCAGTACTTC	CASSLGHGETQYF
.	TRBV10-1	TRBJ1-1	.	TGCGCCAGCAGTTCCTCAACCTGGGGAAACACTGAAGCTTTCTTT	CASSSSTWGNTEAFF
.	TRBV30	TRBJ2-3	.	TGTGCCTGGAGTGTCGGGAACACAGATACGCAGTATTTT	CAWSVGNTDTQYF
.	TRBV11-2	TRBJ1-4	once	TGTGCCAGCAGCTTAGATCTGGGGGGCTCCACTAATGAAAAACTGTTTTTT	CASSLDLGGSTNEKLFF
TRBD2	TRBV30	TRBJ2-3	.	TGTGCCTTGGGGACTAGTGCTTCAGATACGCAGTATTTT	CALGTSASDTQYF